This T cell receptor (beta chain) emerged from a study of blood T cell repertoires in COVID-19. On the study more broadly: Whether acute or convalescent, the COVID-19 samples came from the United States, Italy and Spain. In each case, the material was cDNA or gDNA derived from T cells, B-cell-depleted T cells, or PBMCs.

As processed by the authors: Nucleated cell counts were estimated from reference gene primer amplification. Clones were read by immunoSEQ multiplex PCR, and TCRdb kept only the in-frame ones, dropping some. For V, J and clone size, that table is used; D and trimming come from the DNA. The table lists some 250,000 clones, 70% to 85% of them singletons, with over 7.5% in the top ten. This clone was observed a handful of times. With 0 bases removed from V and 6 bases from J, the gap between germline ends came to 12 bases. The CDR3 runs 14 residues. Germline CDR1 SGHDT, CDR2 YYEEEE. Material for sequencing was peripheral blood. This TCR derives from a woman at least 80 years old with acute or convalescent COVID-19. This sequence joins TRBV5-6 and TRBJ1-1, with TRBD1 as a possible D gene (6 bases). CDR3 bases: TGTGCCAGCAGCTTGGAGGGGGGGATCGCTGAAGCTTTCTTT. Translation: CASSLEGGIAEAFF.